Listed below are T cell receptor beta chains from one sample, sequenced in a study of early T cells in non-severe SARS-CoV-2 infection. TCRdb recomputed calls from the 5' RACE reads with MiXCR, one row per CDR3 protein. This table holds more than 75,000 distinct CDR3 sequences, roughly 13% found once. The sample taken for sequencing was whole blood. All receptors derive from an adult who was a healthcare worker with PCR-confirmed SARS-CoV-2 infection or an uninfected control (not recorded which). Each CDR3 is given with its conserved first and last residue. D genes are given only for firm matches. Size values are once, few and many counts, or a class for expanded clones, and some rows have none.

clone_size: few
d_call: .
v_call: TRBV18
j_call: TRBJ1-2
cdr3_aa: CASSTGKYYGYTF
cdr3_nt: TGTGCCAGCTCAACAGGGAAGTACTATGGCTACACCTTC

clone_size: .
d_call: TRBD2
v_call: TRBV5-1
j_call: TRBJ2-1
cdr3_aa: CASSVTSGGNNEQFF
cdr3_nt: TGCGCCAGCAGCGTAACTAGCGGGGGAAACAATGAGCAGTTCTTC

clone_size: .
d_call: TRBD2
v_call: TRBV29-1
j_call: TRBJ2-7
cdr3_aa: CSVDRPSGESYEQYF
cdr3_nt: TGCAGCGTTGACCGGCCTAGCGGTGAGTCCTACGAGCAGTACTTC

clone_size: few
d_call: .
v_call: TRBV28
j_call: TRBJ2-1
cdr3_aa: CASSSGVQFF
cdr3_nt: TGTGCCAGCAGTTCGGGAGTTCAGTTCTTC

clone_size: .
d_call: .
v_call: TRBV12-3/TRBV12-4
j_call: TRBJ1-5
cdr3_aa: CASRRGSNQPQHF
cdr3_nt: TGTGCCAGCAGGAGAGGGAGCAATCAGCCCCAGCATTTT

clone_size: once
d_call: .
v_call: TRBV15
j_call: TRBJ1-1
cdr3_aa: CATSRGTARDTEAFF
cdr3_nt: TGTGCCACCAGCAGAGGTACCGCCAGGGACACTGAAGCTTTCTTT

clone_size: few
d_call: TRBD1
v_call: TRBV7-9
j_call: TRBJ1-2
cdr3_aa: CASSLEGQGADGYTF
cdr3_nt: TGTGCCAGCAGCTTAGAGGGACAGGGGGCAGATGGCTACACCTTC

clone_size: few
d_call: .
v_call: TRBV28
j_call: TRBJ1-6
cdr3_aa: CASSLFGERQANSPLHF
cdr3_nt: TGTGCCAGCAGTTTATTTGGGGAACGACAGGCAAATTCACCCCTCCACTTT

clone_size: few
d_call: .
v_call: TRBV6-1
j_call: TRBJ2-1
cdr3_aa: CASSGLAPQFF
cdr3_nt: TGTGCCAGCAGTGGGCTGGCACCTCAGTTCTTC

clone_size: .
d_call: TRBD2
v_call: TRBV7-3
j_call: TRBJ2-1
cdr3_aa: CASSSTSGGSNEQFF
cdr3_nt: TGTGCCAGCAGCTCAACTAGCGGCGGTAGCAATGAGCAGTTCTTC

clone_size: many
d_call: TRBD2
v_call: TRBV5-1
j_call: TRBJ2-1
cdr3_aa: CASSLGPSGRLLAFF
cdr3_nt: TGCGCCAGCAGCTTGGGACCTAGCGGGAGACTATTGGCATTCTTC

clone_size: few
d_call: .
v_call: TRBV2
j_call: TRBJ2-1
cdr3_aa: CASSEEETVYNEQFF
cdr3_nt: TGTGCCAGCAGTGAAGAAGAGACAGTCTACAATGAGCAGTTCTTC

clone_size: many
d_call: .
v_call: TRBV5-1
j_call: TRBJ2-1
cdr3_aa: CASSLEVSSYNEQFF
cdr3_nt: TGCGCCAGCAGCTTGGAGGTGAGCTCCTACAATGAGCAGTTCTTC

clone_size: few
d_call: .
v_call: TRBV20-1
j_call: TRBJ2-5
cdr3_aa: CSARTQRDFQETQYF
cdr3_nt: TGCAGTGCTAGGACCCAACGGGATTTCCAAGAGACCCAGTACTTC

clone_size: .
d_call: TRBD1
v_call: TRBV12-3/TRBV12-4
j_call: TRBJ2-3
cdr3_aa: CASSLTGATDTQYF
cdr3_nt: TGTGCCAGCAGTCTGACAGGGGCCACAGATACGCAGTATTTT

clone_size: many
d_call: .
v_call: TRBV5-4
j_call: TRBJ2-3
cdr3_aa: CASSLGEDTQYF
cdr3_nt: TGTGCCAGCAGCTTGGGAGAAGATACGCAGTATTTT

clone_size: many
d_call: .
v_call: TRBV19
j_call: TRBJ1-5
cdr3_aa: CASRTLDRTAVYSNQPQHF
cdr3_nt: TGTGCCAGTAGAACCTTAGACAGAACGGCAGTATATAGCAATCAACCCCAGCATTTT

clone_size: few
d_call: .
v_call: TRBV6-6
j_call: TRBJ1-5
cdr3_aa: CASSYGGRNSNQPQHF
cdr3_nt: TGTGCCAGCAGTTACGGGGGCCGGAATAGCAATCAGCCCCAGCATTTT

clone_size: few
d_call: TRBD2
v_call: TRBV5-6
j_call: TRBJ2-3
cdr3_aa: CASSPFRGSADTQYF
cdr3_nt: TGTGCCAGCAGCCCGTTCCGCGGGAGCGCAGATACGCAGTATTTT

clone_size: many
d_call: .
v_call: TRBV3-1
j_call: TRBJ2-3
cdr3_aa: CASSQAYSTDTQYF
cdr3_nt: TGTGCCAGCAGCCAAGCTTACAGCACAGATACGCAGTATTTT

clone_size: .
d_call: .
v_call: TRBV4-2
j_call: TRBJ2-7
cdr3_aa: CASSQDSYEQYF
cdr3_nt: TGTGCCAGCAGCCAAGATAGCTACGAGCAGTACTTC

clone_size: many
d_call: TRBD1
v_call: TRBV4-1
j_call: TRBJ1-1
cdr3_aa: CASSLRQGGTEAFF
cdr3_nt: TGCGCCAGCAGCTTACGACAGGGAGGGACTGAAGCTTTCTTT

clone_size: .
d_call: .
v_call: TRBV6-5
j_call: TRBJ1-2
cdr3_aa: CASLRVGYGYTF
cdr3_nt: TGTGCCAGCCTCCGGGTTGGGTATGGCTACACCTTC

clone_size: many
d_call: TRBD1
v_call: TRBV5-5
j_call: TRBJ1-5
cdr3_aa: CASSPRQGTSNQPQHF
cdr3_nt: TGTGCCAGCAGCCCGCGACAGGGAACGAGCAATCAGCCCCAGCATTTT

clone_size: .
d_call: TRBD1
v_call: TRBV7-2
j_call: TRBJ2-7
cdr3_aa: CASSLPARTGVSYEQYF
cdr3_nt: TGTGCCAGCAGCTTACCCGCCCGGACAGGGGTCTCCTACGAGCAGTACTTC

clone_size: few
d_call: .
v_call: TRBV7-8
j_call: TRBJ2-7
cdr3_aa: CASSLRTRGLTYEQYF
cdr3_nt: TGTGCCAGCAGCTTAAGGACGCGGGGTTTAACCTACGAGCAGTACTTC

clone_size: many
d_call: TRBD1
v_call: TRBV6-1
j_call: TRBJ1-5
cdr3_aa: CASRTDRAQPQHF
cdr3_nt: TGTGCCAGCAGGACGGACAGGGCTCAGCCCCAGCATTTT

clone_size: few
d_call: TRBD2
v_call: TRBV9
j_call: TRBJ2-6
cdr3_aa: CASSVAGGTGANVLTF
cdr3_nt: TGTGCCAGCAGCGTAGCGGGAGGGACTGGGGCCAACGTCCTGACTTTC

clone_size: many
d_call: TRBD1
v_call: TRBV7-6
j_call: TRBJ2-1
cdr3_aa: CASSHGTVSYNEQFF
cdr3_nt: TGTGCCAGCAGTCACGGGACAGTTTCCTACAATGAGCAGTTCTTC

clone_size: many
d_call: TRBD2
v_call: TRBV20-1
j_call: TRBJ2-4
cdr3_aa: CSARDPAGGNF
cdr3_nt: TGCAGTGCTAGAGACCCAGCGGGAGGGAACTTC

clone_size: .
d_call: TRBD2
v_call: TRBV27
j_call: TRBJ2-7
cdr3_aa: CASSLAGDYEQYF
cdr3_nt: TGTGCCAGCAGTTTGGCGGGAGACTACGAGCAGTACTTC

clone_size: few
d_call: .
v_call: TRBV20-1
j_call: TRBJ1-2
cdr3_aa: CSARVRTYGYTF
cdr3_nt: TGCAGTGCTAGAGTGAGAACTTATGGCTACACCTTC

clone_size: many
d_call: TRBD1
v_call: TRBV2
j_call: TRBJ2-4
cdr3_aa: CASSRSPSGGLNIQYF
cdr3_nt: TGTGCCAGCAGTCGATCCCCTTCAGGGGGCTTAAACATTCAGTACTTC

clone_size: many
d_call: .
v_call: TRBV5-6
j_call: TRBJ2-7
cdr3_aa: CASSFSGWPYEQYF
cdr3_nt: TGTGCCAGCAGCTTTAGCGGTTGGCCCTACGAGCAGTACTTC

clone_size: few
d_call: TRBD1
v_call: TRBV24-1
j_call: TRBJ2-1
cdr3_aa: CATSEPGDTPGQGNEQFF
cdr3_nt: TGTGCCACCAGTGAGCCGGGTGATACACCGGGACAGGGTAATGAGCAGTTCTTC